The 17 T cell receptor beta chains given below trace back to one sample, sequenced in a study of shared clonotypes between healthy human individuals. Profiling relied on immunoSEQ multiplex PCR, and the TCRdb table lists in-frame clones only, not all of them. The profile shows around 510,000 clones, approximately 95% of them singletons. The material sequenced was naive CD4+ T cells sorted from blood. Regarding subset: CD45RA+ positively selected. The receptors here all came from a woman under 40 in good health.

The chain recombines TRBV19 with TRBJ2-7; TRBD1 matches 8 bases. V lost 0 bases, J lost 0 bases, and 1 base stayed unmatched. Per germline, CDR1 LNHDA and CDR2 SQIVND (reference sequence). The CDR3 contains 15 residues. In nucleotides, the CDR3 is TGTGCCAGTAGTATAGACGGGACAGGCTCCTACGAGCAGTACTTC. Amino acids: CASSIDGTGSYEQYF.

The V gene is TRBV5-1, the J gene TRBJ2-7; 8 bases fit TRBD1. The CDR3 runs 15 residues. The V gene's germline CDR1 is SGHRS and CDR2 YFSETQ. The junction had 13 bases not matched to a gene; V was cut back by 4 bases and J by 7 bases. The CDR3 sequence is CASSREQGAGREQYF. The CDR3 DNA is TGCGCCAGCAGCCGGGAGCAGGGGGCGGGCCGGGAGCAGTACTTC.

The rearrangement joins TRBV9 to TRBJ1-3; D unresolved. The germline V gene encodes CDR1 SGDLS and CDR2 YYNGEE. CDR3 length: 16 amino acids. Between the trimmed V and J ends, which lost 4 bases and 2 bases, there was a span of 16 bases. As DNA, the CDR3 is TGTGCCAGCAGCCCAAACGTTCTCCTGGCTGGAAACACCATATATTTT. This gives the protein CASSPNVLLAGNTIYF. Full variable domain (rest looked up from reference TRBV9 and TRBJ1-3): DSGVTQTPKHLITATGQRVTLRCSPRSGDLSVYWYQQSLDQGLQFLIQYYNGEERAKGNILERFSAQQFPDLHSELNLSSLELGDSALYFCASSPNVLLAGNTIYFGEGSWLTVV.

The chain joins TRBV7-2 to TRBJ2-5; 7 nucleotides align to TRBD2. This CDR3 region has 14 residues. Unmatched junction bases numbered 6, after V lost 5 bases and J lost 3 bases. The germline V gene encodes CDR1 SGHTA and CDR2 FQGNSA. CDR3 residues: CASSHRSGKETQYF. The CDR3 region has the DNA TGTGCCAGCAGCCACCGAAGCGGGAAAGAGACCCAGTACTTC.

The chain recombines TRBV30 with TRBJ1-2, with 10 bases lining up with TRBD1. CDR1 and CDR2 from the germline V gene are GTSNPN and SVGIG (reference sequence). The J segment lost 7 bases and the V segment lost 2 bases, leaving 16 bases of the junction unmatched. The CDR3 length is 17 residues. In DNA form, the CDR3 reads TGTGCCTGGAGTAAAGGGTCCCCCGGGACAGGGGAAAGTGGCTACACCTTC. Protein: CAWSKGSPGTGESGYTF.

This chain joins TRBV29-1 and TRBJ1-2; unclear D gene. V dropped 7 bases and J dropped 1 base, with 16 bases sitting between them. The CDR3 loop spans 14 amino acids. Germline assignment: CDR1 SQVTM and CDR2 ANQGSEA. CDR3: CSARRANGNYGYTF. In nucleotides, the CDR3 is TGCAGCGCCAGGAGGGCTAACGGTAACTATGGCTACACCTTC.

The CDR3 is CASSYGDSGQFF. The CDR3 DNA follows: TGTGCCAGCAGTTACGGGGATTCGGGGCAGTTCTTC. The rearrangement uses TRBV6-6 and TRBJ2-1; D not resolved. The CDR3 has 12 amino acids. Germline CDR1 and CDR2: MNHNY and SVGAGI (reference sequence). V lost 2 bases to trimming and J lost 12 bases, with 11 bases between them.

The chain uses TRBV6-1 and TRBJ1-5; no clear D gene. Germline V gene data show CDR1 as MNHNS and CDR2 as SASEGT. Trimming shortened V by 5 bases and J by 3 bases, and 11 bases separated the two germline ends. The CDR3 totals 14 residues. In DNA, the CDR3 is TGTGCCAGCAGTCTCGAGTTAGTCAATCAGCCCCAGCATTTT. Translating gives CASSLELVNQPQHF.

The J gene is TRBJ2-7, the V gene TRBV18, with D perhaps given as TRBD1 or TRBD2 (6 bases each). The CDR3 runs 18 residues. Germline assignment: CDR1 KGHSH and CDR2 LQKENI. V lost 9 bases, J lost 0 bases, and 27 bases lay in between. CDR3: CASSYRAVGTPSSYEQYF. The CDR3 DNA reads TGTGCCAGTTCATACAGGGCAGTCGGGACTCCCAGCTCCTACGAGCAGTACTTC.

This sequence joins TRBV5-1 and TRBJ1-4; D unclear. The CDR3 is 13 amino acids. V lost 5 bases, J lost 7 bases, and 12 bases lay in between. In germline, CDR1 is SGHRS, CDR2 YFSETQ. The DNA of the CDR3 is TGCGCCAGCAGGGGCGGAGGGCTTGAAAAACTGTTTTTT. This sequence encodes CASRGGGLEKLFF.

The genes are TRBV6-5 and TRBJ2-5; no clear D. This CDR3 comprises 13 residues. Germline CDR1 and CDR2: MNHEY and SVGAGI. The V end lost 6 bases, the J end lost 5 bases, and 13 bases lay between the germline ends. CDR3 sequence (DNA): TGTGCCAGCAGGCAGAACCCCTGGGAGACCCAGTACTTC. This gives the protein CASRQNPWETQYF.

The V call is TRBV18, the J call TRBJ2-7, with TRBD2 matching 8 bases. The CDR3 extends over 16 amino acids. Trimming cost V 0 bases and J 5 bases; bases outside gene matches: 9. Germline CDR1 and CDR2: KGHSH and LQKENI. CDR3 sequence reads: CASSPPVAGRVHEQYF. The DNA of the CDR3 is TGTGCCAGCTCACCACCGGTTGCCGGGAGGGTACACGAGCAGTACTTC.

This rearrangement joins TRBV5-1 to TRBJ2-1; 7 nucleotides agree with TRBD2. V shed 0 bases and J 7 bases; nucleotides not matched to a gene: 10. CDR1 and CDR2 from the germline V gene are SGHRS and YFSETQ. The CDR3 covers 16 residues. The CDR3, as DNA: TGCGCCAGCAGCTTGGATAACGGGAGGATGGGGAATGAGCAGTTCTTC. Translation: CASSLDNGRMGNEQFF.

A single count supports this clone. This chain joins TRBV28 and TRBJ1-5; 8 bases are a match to TRBD1. The trim removed 2 bases at V and 8 bases at J, leaving 8 bases unmatched. Per the germline V gene, CDR1 is MDHEN and CDR2 is SYDVKM. The CDR3 covers 15 residues. The CDR3 sequence is CASSLATGEFEPQHF. In nucleotides, the CDR3 is TGTGCCAGCAGTTTAGCGACAGGGGAGTTTGAGCCCCAGCATTTT.

The chain has TRBV11-2 and TRBJ2-2, with D perhaps matching TRBD1 (5 bases). The CDR3 has 16 residues. CDR1 is SGHAT and CDR2 is FQNNGV in the germline V gene. V was cut by 1 base and J by 0 bases, with 9 bases left in between. The CDR3 spells CASSLVAGSNTGELFF. The CDR3 nucleotides are TGTGCCAGCAGCTTAGTTGCAGGGTCGAACACCGGGGAGCTGTTTTTT.

V usage is TRBV7-3 and J usage is TRBJ1-1; the D is unclear. V lost 5 bases, J lost 8 bases, and 15 bases lay in between. CDR3 length equals 13 residues. Per germline, CDR1 SGHTA and CDR2 FQGTGA. The CDR3 DNA reads TGTGCCAGCAGCCAAGGAGGCAGAGCGGAAGCTTTCTTT. Its protein is CASSQGGRAEAFF.

The J gene is TRBJ2-3, the V gene TRBV19, with TRBD1 as a possible D gene (5 bases). The length of the CDR3 is 16 residues. Germline CDR1 is LNHDA and CDR2 is SQIVND (reference sequence). Trimming stripped 4 bases from V and 1 base from J, with 15 bases between. CDR3 sequence: CASSTRTVRGTDTQYF. In DNA form, the CDR3 reads TGTGCCAGTAGTACCCGGACCGTCAGGGGCACAGATACGCAGTATTTT.